Given below is one T cell receptor (beta chain) in context. The antigen remains unidentified. This sample was taken from a study of identical twins. General study points: For cord blood, abundant beta clonotypes had fewer insertions, unlike memory repertoires, which showed none.

In germline, CDR1 is LGHNA, CDR2 YSLEER. V dropped 1 base and J dropped 2; count of bases not matched to a gene: 10. The CDR3 runs 18 residues. TCRdb reprocessed the 5' RACE reads via MiXCR and lists one record per CDR3 protein. The data contain 450,000 to 500,000 distinct CDR3 sequences, approximately 15% of them singletons. The same data also contributed to another study, on yellow fever vaccine responses in identical twins.

The sample consisted of CD4+ T cells sorted from blood. The clonotype was recovered from a woman younger than 30 in good health. The rearrangement joins TRBV4-3 to TRBJ2-2; 7 nucleotides match TRBD2. The CDR3 DNA is TGCGCCAGCAGCCAAGCATATGGGAGGGCCGAAAACACCGGGGAGCTGTTTTTT. Its protein product is CASSQAYGRAENTGELFF.